Below, 17 T cell receptor beta chains from the same sample are listed, as sequenced in a study of shared clonotypes between healthy human individuals. Only in-frame clones appear in the TCRdb table, and some are missing; sequencing was by immunoSEQ multiplex PCR. The table has about 1 million clones, around 78% seen once. Sequencing was performed on memory CD4+ T cells from PBMCs. Subset noted: CD45RA-negative fraction. The origin of the receptors is a man in his late teens or twenties in good health. Some clones in this sample may be carry-over from other donors' samples.

CDR3 protein: CASTRGSGYEQYF. The CDR3 nucleotides are TGCGCCAGCACCCGGGGCTCGGGGTACGAGCAGTACTTC. The chain is built from TRBV5-1 and TRBJ2-7, with D perhaps matching TRBD1 or TRBD2 (5 bases each). CDR3 size: 13 residues. CDR1 and CDR2 (germline): SGHRS, YFSETQ. Trimming stripped 6 bases from V and 4 bases from J, with 14 bases between. Complete variable domain (other parts from reference TRBV5-1 and TRBJ2-7): KAGVTQTPRYLIKTRGQQVTLSCSPISGHRSVSWYQQTPGQGLQFLFEYFSETQRNKGNFPGRFSGRQFSNSRSEMNVSTLELGDSALYLCASTRGSGYEQYFGPGTRLTVT.

J is TRBJ1-5 and V is TRBV28, with 10 bases matching TRBD1. Trimming cost V 8 bases and J 7 bases; bases outside gene matches: 8. CDR3 size: 14 residues. CDR1 is MDHEN, CDR2 SYDVKM, per germline. DNA of the CDR3: TGTGCCAGCCGAACAGGGGACAGGGGCCAGCCCCAGCATTTT. Translation gives CASRTGDRGQPQHF.

The count of this clone is one. V gene TRBV5-1 combines with J gene TRBJ2-1, with 12 bases matching TRBD1. The V gene end was trimmed by 3 bases and the J gene end by 6 bases; junction bases not matched to a gene: 10. CDR3 size: 17 residues. From germline, CDR1 is SGHRS and CDR2 YFSETQ. The CDR3 loop is CASSSTTGTGGRNEQFF. The CDR3 region has the DNA TGCGCCAGCAGCTCTACAACGGGGACAGGGGGCCGCAATGAGCAGTTCTTC.

The chain combines TRBV6-5 with TRBJ2-1; possibly TRBD1 for D (7 bases). The CDR3 contains 15 residues. Germline lookup yields CDR1 MNHEY and CDR2 SVGAGI. Trimming removed 6 bases at V and 6 bases at J, with 18 bases between. The CDR3 is CASRNGQAGGNEQFF. The DNA of the CDR3 is TGTGCCAGCAGAAATGGACAGGCCGGGGGCAATGAGCAGTTCTTC.

J is TRBJ2-2 and V is TRBV27, with 11 nucleotides matching TRBD1. The germline V gene has CDR1 MNHEY and CDR2 SMNVEV (reference sequence). Trimming at V came to 3 bases and at J to 6 bases, leaving 9 bases not matched to a gene. CDR3 size: 17 residues. The CDR3 nucleotides read TGTGCCAGCAGTTTGTGGTCTGGACAGGGGGCGTCCGGGGAGCTGTTTTTT. It specifies CASSLWSGQGASGELFF.

In its sample, this clone was seen a few times. The rearrangement joins TRBV4-1 to TRBJ2-1; D perhaps matches TRBD2 (6 bases). Germline V CDR1 and CDR2: MGHRA, YSYEKL. The length of the CDR3 is 15 residues. The V end was cut by 6 bases, the J end by 6 bases, with 18 bases between. In DNA, the CDR3 is TGCGCCAGCAGGGGAGGCCCGGGAGACGGCAATGAGCAGTTCTTC. It yields the protein CASRGGPGDGNEQFF.

This chain's CDR3 is CASIRGPGANVLTF. The CDR3, as DNA: TGTGCCAGCATCAGGGGGCCCGGGGCCAACGTCCTGACTTTC. This rearrangement joins TRBV6-1 to TRBJ2-6, with 8 nucleotides matching TRBD1. This CDR3 contains 14 residues. Germline V gene sequence: CDR1 MNHNS, CDR2 SASEGT. J lost 4 bases, V lost 7 bases, and 3 bases had no gene match.

This chain uses TRBV6-6 with TRBJ1-5; 7 bases agree with TRBD1. In germline, CDR1 is MNHNY, CDR2 SVGAGI (reference sequence). The CDR3 has 15 residues. V shed 6 bases, J shed 2 bases, and the junction held 7 bases outside the gene matches. The CDR3 DNA follows: TGTGCCAGCAGACCTACAGGGGTTGGCAATCAGCCCCAGCATTTT. Translating it yields CASRPTGVGNQPQHF.

This clone was observed a few times. The CDR3 nucleotides are TGTGCCAGCAGCGTAGAAAGGGGAAATGAGCAGTTCTTC. Translation: CASSVERGNEQFF. The chain carries TRBV9 and TRBJ2-1; D is possibly TRBD1 (5 bases). V gave up 0 bases and J gave up 7 bases, with 8 bases separating them. Germline V gene sequence: CDR1 SGDLS, CDR2 YYNGEE. The CDR3 spans 13 residues.

This clone was observed at least ten times. The chain carries TRBV7-9 and TRBJ1-2; D ambiguous. Trimming removed 2 bases from V and 3 bases from J, with 10 bases in between. Germline assignment: CDR1 SEHNR and CDR2 FQNEAQ (reference sequence). The CDR3 contains 14 residues. The CDR3 spells CASSLTAGDYGYTF. CDR3 sequence (DNA): TGTGCCAGCAGCTTAACAGCCGGAGACTATGGCTACACCTTC. Full variable domain (missing parts from reference TRBV7-9 and TRBJ1-2): DTGVSQNPRHKITKRGQNVTFRCDPISEHNRLYWYRQTLGQGPEFLTYFQNEAQLEKSRLLSDRFSAERPKGSFSTLEIQRTEQGDSAMYLCASSLTAGDYGYTFGSGTRLTVV.

The chain couples TRBV12-5 to TRBJ2-2; 8 positions agree with TRBD1. CDR3 length equals 16 residues. Looked up from germline, CDR1 is LGHNT and CDR2 is FRNRAP. The V and J ends lost 3 bases and 1 base, in that order; junction bases with no gene match: 4. The CDR3 region is CASGFLGTGNTGELFF. The CDR3 DNA is TGTGCTAGTGGTTTCTTGGGGACAGGGAACACCGGGGAGCTGTTTTTT.

V is TRBV7-9 and J is TRBJ1-2, with no clear D. The CDR3 length is 14 residues. V lost 0 bases, J lost 0 bases, and 5 bases lay in between. Germline V CDR1 and CDR2: SEHNR, FQNEAQ (reference sequence). The CDR3 reads CASSLATTNYGYTF. The CDR3 coding sequence is TGTGCCAGCAGCTTAGCAACTACTAACTATGGCTACACCTTC.

As for this clone: The sample has other DNA sequences that encode this CDR3 too. This chain links TRBV28 with TRBJ1-2; possibly TRBD1 for D (5 bases). Germline V CDR1 and CDR2: MDHEN, SYDVKM. The CDR3 runs 12 residues. V lost 6 bases and J 4 bases, leaving 9 bases between the germline ends. The CDR3 region has the DNA TGTGCCAGCAGCCCGGGACTCTATGGCTACACCTTC. Translated, it gives CASSPGLYGYTF.

The chain recombines TRBV7-2 with TRBJ1-3; D is uncertain. Between the trimmed V and J ends, which lost 2 bases and 3 bases, there was a span of 5 bases. The CDR3 totals 13 residues. CDR1 SGHTA and CDR2 FQGNSA come from the germline V gene. CDR3 coding DNA: TGTGCCAGCAGCTTACAGGTTGGAAACACCATATATTTT. Amino acid sequence: CASSLQVGNTIYF.

This chain uses TRBV6-6 with TRBJ2-7, with a tentative D call TRBD1 (5 bases). The CDR3 runs 12 residues. Germline V CDR1 and CDR2: MNHNY, SVGAGI (reference sequence). Trimming took 10 bases from V and 7 from J, leaving 17 bases between them. CDR3 loop: CAIRQGSGEQYF. The CDR3 nucleotides read TGTGCCATCAGGCAGGGTTCCGGAGAGCAGTACTTC.

A note on this clone: The same CDR3 can be traced to other DNA sequences in this sample. The V gene is TRBV2, the J gene TRBJ1-1, with a tentative D call TRBD1 (6 bases). This CDR3 comprises 13 residues. Trimming stripped 8 bases from V and 1 base from J, with 11 bases between. Germline CDR1 and CDR2: SNHLY and FYNNEI. The CDR3 loop is CASGGQPNTEAFF. The CDR3 DNA sequence: TGTGCCAGCGGCGGACAGCCGAACACTGAAGCTTTCTTT.

The rearrangement joins TRBV20-1 to TRBJ2-2; tentatively, D is TRBD2 (6 bases). The CDR3 sequence is 10 residues long. V lost 8 bases, J lost 7 bases, and 8 bases lay in between. CDR1 and CDR2 (germline): DFQATT, SNEGSKA (reference sequence). The CDR3 region is CSNSGGELFF. CDR3 sequence (DNA): TGCAGTAATAGCGGCGGGGAGCTGTTTTTT.